A single T cell receptor beta chain is shown here with its context. The antigen is unknown. TCRbeta libraries were built with three rounds of nested PCR, modified from ARM-PCR. In TCRdb, the multiplex PCR reads were re-called with MiXCR into one record per CDR3 protein. The repertoire consists of some 71,000 distinct CDR3 sequences, with roughly 72% occurring once and the leading ten covering about 9.2%. These data are taken from a study of tumor and adjacent non-tumor tissue in lung cancer. Study findings and constraints: Normal lung showed higher cumulative top 100 clone frequency than tumor.

The template was RNA from unsorted bulk tissue. The CDR3 runs to 16 residues. The J segment lost 7 bases and the V segment lost 4 bases, leaving 16 bases of the junction unmatched. Germline lookup yields CDR1 SQVTM and CDR2 ANQGSEA. V gene TRBV29-1 combines with J gene TRBJ2-1, with TRBD2 identical over 7 bases. The sequence derives from a woman aged 40-49 years with non-small cell lung cancer. Source material: lung tumor tissue. CDR3 amino acids: CSVAGLGGPYRNEQFF. Here the CDR3 DNA reads TGCAGCGTTGCTGGGCTGGGAGGGCCGTACAGGAATGAGCAGTTCTTC.